These T cell receptor beta chains were read from a single sample in a study of blood T cell repertoires in COVID-19. The assay was immunoSEQ multiplex PCR, and TCRdb's table has in-frame clones only and misses some. The data hold more than 200,000 clones, with around 88% observed a single time. Sample: peripheral blood. These receptors all stem from a man aged 35 to 55 with active or convalescent COVID-19. Both conserved end residues are part of each CDR3. The order of the fields is V gene, J gene, clone size, D gene, CDR3 DNA, CDR3 protein. The D gene is left open where the match is weak. Clone size, where shown, is once, few, many, or a class for clones that have expanded.

V: TRBV7-9; J: TRBJ2-5; size: NA; D: TRBD1; DNA: TGTGCCAGCAGCCCCAGTCCGGGACAGGGAACGGAGACCCAGTACTTC; CDR3: CASSPSPGQGTETQYF
V: TRBV7-9; J: TRBJ1-4; size: NA; D: NA; DNA: TGTGCCGGCGAGGAGGCCCCTAATGAAAAACTGTTTTTT; CDR3: CAGEEAPNEKLFF
V: TRBV5-4; J: TRBJ2-5; size: NA; D: TRBD2; DNA: TGTGCCAGCAGCTTGGGACTAGCGGATCAAGAGACCCAGTACTTC; CDR3: CASSLGLADQETQYF
V: TRBV27; J: TRBJ1-5; size: NA; D: NA; DNA: TGTGCCAGCAGTTTCGCGGGGCGCAGTCAGCCCCAGCATTTT; CDR3: CASSFAGRSQPQHF
V: TRBV3-1/TRBV3-2; J: TRBJ2-2; size: many; D: NA; DNA: TGTGCCAGCAGCCAACAGGGATTATCGATACCCGGGGAGCTGTTTTTT; CDR3: CASSQQGLSIPGELFF
V: TRBV7-9; J: TRBJ1-5; size: NA; D: TRBD1; DNA: TGTGCCAGCAGCTCACAGGGGGGAGGACAGCCCCAGCATTTT; CDR3: CASSSQGGGQPQHF
V: TRBV14; J: TRBJ2-1; size: once; D: NA; DNA: TGTGCCAGCAGCCAAGAATTGGCGGGACCTGAGCAGTTCTTC; CDR3: CASSQELAGPEQFF
V: TRBV6-5; J: TRBJ1-5; size: NA; D: NA; DNA: TGTGCCAGCAGATATTATAGCAATCAGCCCCAGCATTTT; CDR3: CASRYYSNQPQHF
V: TRBV30; J: TRBJ1-1; size: NA; D: NA; DNA: TGTGCCTGGCTCAGGAACACTGAAGCTTTCTTT; CDR3: CAWLRNTEAFF
V: TRBV11-3; J: TRBJ1-2; size: once; D: TRBD1; DNA: TGTGCCAGCAGCTCGGGACAGGGGGCGCGTCCATTGGACTATGGCTACACCTTC; CDR3: CASSSGQGARPLDYGYTF
V: TRBV6-5; J: TRBJ2-3; size: once; D: TRBD2; DNA: TGTGCCAGCAGGAGCAAAGCGGGGAGCACAGATACGCAGTATTTT; CDR3: CASRSKAGSTDTQYF
V: TRBV7-6; J: TRBJ2-7; size: NA; D: TRBD1; DNA: TGTGCCAGCAGCCCGCGGACAGGGAACTACGAGCAGTACTTC; CDR3: CASSPRTGNYEQYF
V: TRBV29-1; J: TRBJ1-1; size: NA; D: TRBD1; DNA: TGCAGCGGCACAGGGGGGACGGGGACTGAAGCTTTCTTT; CDR3: CSGTGGTGTEAFF
V: TRBV13; J: TRBJ2-7; size: NA; D: TRBD2; DNA: TGTGCCAGCAGCTCTAGCGGAGGGAATTCCTACGAGCAGTACTTC; CDR3: CASSSSGGNSYEQYF
V: TRBV11-2; J: TRBJ1-1; size: NA; D: NA; DNA: TGTGCCAGCAGCAGAGAGCTTCCCCCTGAAGCTTTCTTT; CDR3: CASSRELPPEAFF
V: TRBV2; J: TRBJ1-1; size: NA; D: NA; DNA: TGTGCCAGCAGTGGACAGGTCAAAGAAGCTTTCTTT; CDR3: CASSGQVKEAFF
V: TRBV7-9; J: TRBJ1-4; size: few; D: NA; DNA: TGTGCCGGAATCAGGGAAGGACTGTTTTTT; CDR3: CAGIREGLFF
V: TRBV19; J: TRBJ1-5; size: NA; D: NA; DNA: TGTGCCAGTGAGGGCTCCCAACGTCAGCCCCAGCATTTT; CDR3: CASEGSQRQPQHF
V: TRBV7-9; J: TRBJ1-3; size: NA; D: NA; DNA: TGTGCCAGCAGCGCCAGACAGGCAGCAGCCGGAAACACCATATATTTT; CDR3: CASSARQAAAGNTIYF
V: TRBV27; J: TRBJ1-1; size: few; D: NA; DNA: TGTGCCAGCAGTTTATCGTTCTCCACTGAAGCTTTCTTT; CDR3: CASSLSFSTEAFF
V: TRBV7-2; J: TRBJ2-7; size: once; D: TRBD1; DNA: TGTGCCAGCAGCTTAAACTCCGGGACAGGTTCCTACGAGCAGTACTTC; CDR3: CASSLNSGTGSYEQYF
V: TRBV4-2; J: TRBJ1-2; size: once; D: NA; DNA: TGTGCCAGCAGCCAGGACAGCAATGCTAACTATGGCTACACCTTC; CDR3: CASSQDSNANYGYTF
V: TRBV10-3; J: TRBJ2-7; size: NA; D: TRBD2; DNA: TGTGCCATTCGGGGCCTAGCGGGAGGGGGCTCCTACGAGCAGTACTTC; CDR3: CAIRGLAGGGSYEQYF
V: TRBV9; J: TRBJ2-3; size: NA; D: NA; DNA: TGTGCCAGCAGCGAGGGGGACCGCCCACCGGATACGCAGTATTTT; CDR3: CASSEGDRPPDTQYF
V: TRBV5-1; J: TRBJ2-1; size: NA; D: NA; DNA: TGCGCCAGCAGCTTGGGCCCGGGTGGCGTGGGCAATGAGCAGTTCTTC; CDR3: CASSLGPGGVGNEQFF
V: TRBV6-5; J: TRBJ1-1; size: few; D: TRBD1; DNA: TGTGCCAGCAGCCGCGGACAGGGTAACACTGAAGCTTTCTTT; CDR3: CASSRGQGNTEAFF
V: TRBV18; J: TRBJ2-3; size: NA; D: NA; DNA: TGTGCCAGCTCACCGCAGGGGATAACCGCCGATACGCAGTATTTT; CDR3: CASSPQGITADTQYF